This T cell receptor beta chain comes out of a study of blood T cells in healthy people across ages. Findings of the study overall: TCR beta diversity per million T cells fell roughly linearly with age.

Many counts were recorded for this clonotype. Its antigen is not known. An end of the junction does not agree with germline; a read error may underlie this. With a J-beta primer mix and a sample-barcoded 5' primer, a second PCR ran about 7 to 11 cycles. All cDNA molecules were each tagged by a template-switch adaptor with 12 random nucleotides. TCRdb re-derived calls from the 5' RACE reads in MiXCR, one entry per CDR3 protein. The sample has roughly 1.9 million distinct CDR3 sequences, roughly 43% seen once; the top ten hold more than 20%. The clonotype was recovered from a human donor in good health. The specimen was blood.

The DNA for the CDR3 is TGTGCCAGCAGCCCCCGGACTAGCGGCCAAGAGACCCAGTACTTC. This translates into CASSPRTSGQETQYF. The V gene is TRBV4-1, the J gene TRBJ2-5; TRBD2 aligns across 10 bases. The CDR3 covers 15 residues. Germline values: CDR1 MGHRA, CDR2 YSYEKL.